One sample yielded the 10 T cell receptor beta chains listed below, sequenced in a study of cytomegalovirus exposure and HLA in healthy donors. The PCR ran on 60 Vbeta and 13 Jbeta primers. The data were produced by immunoSEQ multiplex PCR, yet TCRdb's version contains in-frame clones alone and is incomplete. Here the sample spans about 200,000 clones, approximately 80% being singletons. Sequenced material: PBMCs. These receptor sequences come from a man in his forties or fifties in good health and CMV-seropositive.

This sequence joins TRBV6-1 and TRBJ2-1, with 7 bases aligning to TRBD2. J was trimmed by 4 bases and V by 7 bases; bases with no gene match: 7. This CDR3 is 14 amino acids long. Looked up from germline, CDR1 is MNHNS and CDR2 is SASEGT. The CDR3 protein is CASTRGDGYNEQFF. The CDR3 DNA is TGTGCCAGCACCCGGGGGGACGGGTACAATGAGCAGTTCTTC.

The chain links TRBV11-2 to TRBJ2-1, with a possible D match to TRBD1 (5 bases). The CDR3 length is 14 residues. V was shortened by 6 bases and J by 0 bases, with 9 bases between the two germline ends. The germline gives CDR1 SGHAT, CDR2 FQNNGV. The CDR3 sequence: CASRGANSYNEQFF. The CDR3 nucleotides are TGTGCCAGCAGAGGGGCGAACTCCTACAATGAGCAGTTCTTC.

The rearrangement uses TRBV5-1 and TRBJ1-5; D uncertain. Germline V lookup: CDR1 SGHRS, CDR2 YFSETQ. V was cut by 4 bases and J by 4 bases, with 15 bases left in between. The CDR3 extends over 15 amino acids. CDR3 DNA: TGCGCCAGCAGCCCGGAGGGAATTGGGAATCAGCCCCAGCATTTT. This translates into CASSPEGIGNQPQHF.

The chain recombines TRBV30 with TRBJ2-5, with 8 bases lining up with TRBD2. CDR1 and CDR2 from the germline V gene are GTSNPN and SVGIG (reference sequence). The ends lost 6 bases at V and 2 bases at J; junction bases unmatched: 5. This CDR3 has 13 residues. CDR3 in DNA: TGTGCCTGTAGCGGGACGGTGCAAGAGACCCAGTACTTC. Translation gives CACSGTVQETQYF.

The chain joins TRBV19 to TRBJ1-5; TRBD1 agrees at 7 bases. The trim removed 7 bases at V and 0 bases at J, leaving 15 bases unmatched. CDR3 length: 18 residues. CDR1 is LNHDA, CDR2 SQIVND, per germline (reference sequence). The CDR3 nucleotides are TGTGCCAGTACCGCCGGGGACAGCTCCCTTGGTAGCAATCAGCCCCAGCATTTT. Protein sequence: CASTAGDSSLGSNQPQHF.

A remark on this clone: Its ends do not fully match the called genes, so a read error is possible. CDR3 nucleotides: TGCGCCAGCAGCCCGTCCTGGGGCGGGAGTGGCAACGAGCAGTCCTTC. Translation gives CASSPSWGGSGNEQSF. This chain joins TRBV5-1 and TRBJ2-7, with 7 positions matching TRBD2. This CDR3 region has 16 residues. The germline V gene has CDR1 SGHRS and CDR2 YFSETQ.

This clone was recorded once. The gene calls are TRBV4-1 and TRBJ1-4; 11 bases are a match to TRBD1. The germline V gene encodes CDR1 MGHRA and CDR2 YSYEKL. The length of the CDR3 is 18 residues. Trimming at V came to 1 base and at J to 2 bases, leaving 6 bases not matched to a gene. The CDR3 here is CASSQGTGGRRTNEKLFF. The CDR3 DNA follows: TGCGCCAGCAGCCAAGGGACAGGGGGCCGCCGGACTAATGAAAAACTGTTTTTT.

This chain connects TRBV6-4 to TRBJ1-1; D unclear. The length of the CDR3 is 13 residues. V was clipped by 6 bases and J by 2 bases, with 10 bases between them. Germline assignment: CDR1 MRHNA and CDR2 SNTAGT. The CDR3 protein is CASSPIPNTEAFF. The CDR3 nucleotides read TGTGCCAGCAGCCCCATCCCCAACACTGAAGCTTTCTTT.

V and J are TRBV29-1 and TRBJ2-3; maybe TRBD2 (5 bases). V lost 7 bases, J lost 1 base, and 6 bases lay in between. The CDR3 length is 11 residues. The V gene's germline CDR1 is SQVTM and CDR2 ANQGSEA. The CDR3, as DNA: TGCAGCGGGCGGGGCACAGATACGCAGTATTTT. Its protein is CSGRGTDTQYF.

The chain is built from TRBV6-5 and TRBJ1-5; 7 bases are shared with TRBD1. V shed 9 bases, J shed 5 bases, and the junction held 4 bases outside the gene matches. CDR1 is MNHEY and CDR2 is SVGAGI in the germline V gene. The CDR3 has 12 amino acids. The CDR3 DNA reads as TGTGCCAGAAGACAGGGACATCAGCCCCAGCATTTT. Translating it yields CARRQGHQPQHF.